The rows below give T cell receptor beta chains drawn from one sample of a study of T cell responses to AZD1222 COVID-19 vaccine. TCRdb keeps only in-frame clones here, not all; method: immunoSEQ multiplex PCR. The table records more than 85,000 clones, roughly 89% of them present only once. The sequencing used peripheral blood, collected 28 days after the second AZD1222 dose. Every receptor here comes from an adult who received the AZD1222 COVID-19 vaccine. The CDR3 runs from the conserved cysteine through the conserved F or W. A D gene is named only where the DNA matches it firmly. Size is stated for part of the rows, as once, few or many counts, or as a class when the clone is expanded.

cdr3_aa: CASSLGDRKKETQYF; cdr3_nt: TGCGCCAGCAGCTTGGGGGACCGCAAGAAGGAGACCCAGTACTTC; clone_size: .; j_call: TRBJ2-5; v_call: TRBV5-1; d_call: .
cdr3_aa: CASSLLLSTDTQYF; cdr3_nt: TGTGCCAGCAGCTTACTACTATCTACAGATACGCAGTATTTT; clone_size: .; j_call: TRBJ2-3; v_call: TRBV7-2; d_call: .
cdr3_aa: CAISQDSEQYF; cdr3_nt: TGTGCCATCAGCCAAGACAGCGAGCAGTACTTC; clone_size: .; j_call: TRBJ2-7; v_call: TRBV10-3; d_call: .
cdr3_aa: CASSPEGDPPGAKNIQYF; cdr3_nt: TGTGCCAGCAGCCCCGAGGGGGACCCCCCGGGAGCCAAAAACATTCAGTACTTC; clone_size: once; j_call: TRBJ2-4; v_call: TRBV7-8; d_call: .
cdr3_aa: CASTPGRMNTEAFF; cdr3_nt: TGTGCCAGTACACCGGGACGCATGAACACTGAAGCTTTCTTT; clone_size: .; j_call: TRBJ1-1; v_call: TRBV2; d_call: .
cdr3_aa: CASSPRQNYGYTF; cdr3_nt: TGTGCCAGCAGCCCCAGACAGAACTATGGCTACACCTTC; clone_size: .; j_call: TRBJ1-2; v_call: TRBV7-3; d_call: .
cdr3_aa: CASSTGQGQQPQHF; cdr3_nt: TGTGCCAGTAGTACCGGACAGGGACAACAGCCCCAGCATTTT; clone_size: .; j_call: TRBJ1-5; v_call: TRBV19; d_call: TRBD1
cdr3_aa: CASSQKFGRAQYF; cdr3_nt: TGTGCCAGCAGCCAGAAGTTTGGGCGGGCGCAGTACTTC; clone_size: .; j_call: TRBJ2-7; v_call: TRBV3-1/TRBV3-2; d_call: .
cdr3_aa: CASKKVLSLEQYF; cdr3_nt: TGTGCCAGCAAGAAGGTCCTATCCCTCGAGCAGTACTTC; clone_size: .; j_call: TRBJ2-7; v_call: TRBV2; d_call: .
cdr3_aa: CASSVGLHVTYEQYF; cdr3_nt: TGTGCCAGCAGCGTAGGATTGCACGTTACCTACGAGCAGTACTTC; clone_size: .; j_call: TRBJ2-7; v_call: TRBV28; d_call: .